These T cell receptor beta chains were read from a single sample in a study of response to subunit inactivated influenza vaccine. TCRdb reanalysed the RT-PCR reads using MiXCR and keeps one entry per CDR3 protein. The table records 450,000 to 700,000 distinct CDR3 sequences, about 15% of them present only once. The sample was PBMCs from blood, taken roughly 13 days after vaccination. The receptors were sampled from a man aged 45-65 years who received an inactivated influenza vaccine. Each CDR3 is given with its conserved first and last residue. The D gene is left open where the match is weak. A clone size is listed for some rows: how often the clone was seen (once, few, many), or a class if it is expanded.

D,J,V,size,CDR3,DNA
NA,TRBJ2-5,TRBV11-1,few,CASSFGGVQETQYF,TGTGCCAGCAGTTTTGGAGGAGTACAAGAGACCCAGTACTTC
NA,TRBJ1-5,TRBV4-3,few,CASSQDFMGFQPQHF,TGCGCCAGCAGCCAAGACTTTATGGGGTTTCAGCCCCAGCATTTT
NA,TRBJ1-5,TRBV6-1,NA,CASSERVSPQPQHF,TGTGCCAGCAGTGAGCGAGTCAGCCCTCAGCCCCAGCATTTT
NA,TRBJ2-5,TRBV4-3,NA,CASSQEGVRATQYF,TGCGCCAGCAGCCAAGAGGGGGTGAGGGCGACCCAGTACTTC
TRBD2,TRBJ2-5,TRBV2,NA,CASRPHQASGIVGQETQYF,TGTGCCAGCAGACCGCACCAGGCTAGCGGGATCGTGGGACAAGAGACCCAGTACTTC
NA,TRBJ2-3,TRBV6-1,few,CASSERGGAGPDTQYF,TGTGCCAGCAGTGAACGCGGGGGCGCGGGGCCAGATACGCAGTATTTT
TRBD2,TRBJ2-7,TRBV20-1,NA,CSAVSGRLYEQYF,TGCAGTGCTGTTAGCGGGAGGCTCTACGAGCAGTACTTC
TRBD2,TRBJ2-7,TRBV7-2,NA,CASRGGGENEQYF,TGTGCCAGCAGGGGGGGAGGGGAAAACGAGCAGTACTTC
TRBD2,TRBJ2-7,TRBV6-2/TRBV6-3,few,CASSYSTSGSYEQYF,TGTGCCAGCAGTTACTCGACTAGCGGGAGCTACGAGCAGTACTTC
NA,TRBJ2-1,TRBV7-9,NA,CASSQPLFAKPYNEQFF,TGTGCCAGCAGCCAACCTTTGTTTGCGAAGCCCTACAATGAGCAGTTCTTC
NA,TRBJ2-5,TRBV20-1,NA,CSAGLLRGQETQYF,TGCAGTGCCGGCTTACTTAGGGGCCAAGAGACCCAGTACTTC
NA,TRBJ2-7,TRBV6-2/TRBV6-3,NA,CASSPGHNEQYF,TGTGCCAGCAGTCCTGGACACAACGAGCAGTACTTC
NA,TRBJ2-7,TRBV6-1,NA,CASSDSPGYEQYF,TGTGCCAGCAGTGATAGCCCCGGTTACGAGCAGTACTTC
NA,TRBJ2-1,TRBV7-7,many,CASSSRVDTYNEQFF,TGTGCCAGCAGCTCAAGGGTTGACACCTACAATGAGCAGTTCTTC
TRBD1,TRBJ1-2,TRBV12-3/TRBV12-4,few,CASTGDSPFDYTF,TGTGCCAGCACCGGGGACAGCCCTTTTGACTACACCTTC
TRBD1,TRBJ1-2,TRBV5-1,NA,CASSFGTGVRGYTF,TGCGCCAGCAGCTTCGGGACAGGGGTCAGGGGCTACACCTTC
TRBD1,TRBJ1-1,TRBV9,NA,CASSVVSGGEAFF,TGTGCCAGCAGCGTAGTGTCAGGGGGTGAAGCTTTCTTT
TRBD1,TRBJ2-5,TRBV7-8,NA,CASSSWTGQGLETQYF,TGTGCCAGCAGCTCTTGGACAGGACAGGGTTTGGAGACCCAGTACTTC
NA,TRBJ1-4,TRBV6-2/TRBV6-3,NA,CASSLTRPEKLFF,TGTGCCAGCAGTCTCACGCGCCCTGAAAAACTGTTTTTT
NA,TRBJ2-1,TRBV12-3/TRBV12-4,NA,CASARVANYHNEQFF,TGTGCCAGCGCCAGAGTCGCCAACTACCACAATGAGCAGTTCTTC
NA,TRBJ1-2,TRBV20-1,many,CSAKGLEYGYTF,TGCAGTGCTAAAGGTTTGGAATATGGCTACACCTTC
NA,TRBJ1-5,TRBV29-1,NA,CSVDQGNNKPQHF,TGCAGCGTTGATCAGGGCAATAATAAGCCCCAGCATTTT
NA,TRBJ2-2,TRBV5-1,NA,CASSLVGSFANTGELFF,TGCGCCAGCAGCTTGGTCGGTAGCTTCGCGAACACCGGGGAGCTGTTTTTT
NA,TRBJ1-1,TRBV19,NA,CASSNGPQFRAEAFF,TGTGCCAGTAGTAACGGACCCCAATTTCGAGCTGAAGCTTTCTTT
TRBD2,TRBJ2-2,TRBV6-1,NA,CASIPGLAEYNTGELFF,TGTGCCAGCATTCCGGGACTAGCCGAATATAACACCGGGGAGCTGTTTTTT
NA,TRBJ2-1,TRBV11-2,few,CASSPAGNEQFF,TGTGCCAGCAGCCCGGCGGGTAATGAGCAGTTCTTC
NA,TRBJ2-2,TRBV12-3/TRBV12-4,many,CASSGFLPGELFF,TGTGCCAGCAGTGGGTTTCTCCCCGGGGAGCTGTTTTTT
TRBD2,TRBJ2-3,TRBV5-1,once,CASSDPSGRWADTQYF,TGCGCCAGCAGCGACCCTAGCGGGAGATGGGCAGATACGCAGTATTTT
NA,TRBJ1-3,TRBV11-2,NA,CASSTGILQGPGNTIYF,TGTGCCAGCAGCACAGGAATCCTACAGGGACCTGGAAACACCATATATTTT
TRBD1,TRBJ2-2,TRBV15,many,CATSEGQGNTGELFF,TGTGCCACCAGCGAGGGACAGGGGAACACCGGGGAGCTGTTTTTT
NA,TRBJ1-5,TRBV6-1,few,CASGQPQHF,TGTGCCAGCGGACAGCCCCAGCATTTT
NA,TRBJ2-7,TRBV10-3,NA,CAISARLSYEQYF,TGTGCCATCAGTGCTAGGTTGTCCTACGAGCAGTACTTC
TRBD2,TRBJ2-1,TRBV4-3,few,CASSQSASGGTYNEQFF,TGCGCCAGCAGCCAATCAGCTAGCGGGGGAACCTACAATGAGCAGTTCTTC
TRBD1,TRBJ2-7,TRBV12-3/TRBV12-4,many,CASSLTGGGYEQYF,TGTGCCAGCAGTCTGACAGGGGGCGGCTACGAGCAGTACTTC
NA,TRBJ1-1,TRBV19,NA,CASTRGYTEAFF,TGTGCCAGTACGAGGGGCTACACTGAAGCTTTCTTT
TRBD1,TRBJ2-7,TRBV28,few,CASSVPGQGAYEQYF,TGTGCCAGCAGTGTACCGGGACAGGGGGCCTACGAGCAGTACTTC
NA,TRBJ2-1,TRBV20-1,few,CSARELGRGGNEQFF,TGCAGTGCTAGAGAGTTGGGCAGGGGAGGAAATGAGCAGTTCTTC
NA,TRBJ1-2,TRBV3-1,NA,CASSPGAYGYTF,TGTGCCAGCAGCCCCGGGGCCTATGGCTACACCTTC
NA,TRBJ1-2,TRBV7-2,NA,CASSLVPEVKSYGYTF,TGTGCCAGCAGCTTAGTCCCCGAAGTGAAGAGCTATGGCTACACCTTC
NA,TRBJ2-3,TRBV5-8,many,CASSLDRSRTDTQYF,TGTGCCAGCAGCTTAGACCGGAGTCGCACAGATACGCAGTATTTT
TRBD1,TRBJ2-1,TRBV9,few,CASSVRDSPYNEQFF,TGTGCCAGCAGCGTCCGGGACAGTCCTTACAATGAGCAGTTCTTC
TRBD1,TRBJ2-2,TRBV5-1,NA,CASSWGTGTGELFF,TGCGCCAGCAGCTGGGGGACAGGGACCGGGGAGCTGTTTTTT